These 21 T cell receptor beta chains originate from one sample sequenced in a study of blood T cell repertoires in COVID-19. The assay was immunoSEQ multiplex PCR, and TCRdb's table has in-frame clones only and misses some. Here the sample spans 250,000 to 300,000 clones, more than 80% being singletons. The sample taken for sequencing was peripheral blood. The origin of the receptors is a woman in her forties or fifties with COVID-19, enrolled during active disease.

V and J are TRBV30 and TRBJ1-2, with D possibly being TRBD1 (5 bases). CDR3 length: 16 amino acids. Looked up from germline, CDR1 is GTSNPN and CDR2 is SVGIG (reference sequence). The V gene lost 3 bases and the J gene lost 5 bases, with 22 bases spanning the gap. The chain's CDR3 is CAWRKGQLNDVYGYTF. CDR3 nucleotide sequence: TGTGCCTGGAGGAAGGGGCAGCTGAACGATGTTTATGGCTACACCTTC. Based on the CDR3 plus reference TRBV30 and TRBJ1-2, the full variable domain is SQTIHQWPATLVQPVGSPLSLECTVEGTSNPNLYWYRQAAGRGLQLLFYSVGIGQISSEVPQNLSASRPQDRQFILSSKKLLLSDSGFYLCAWRKGQLNDVYGYTFGSGTRLTVV.

The chain employs TRBV5-4 and TRBJ2-7; 9 positions match TRBD1. The V and J ends lost 4 bases and 3 bases, in that order; junction bases with no gene match: 2. CDR1 SGHNT and CDR2 YYREEE come from the germline V gene (reference sequence). The CDR3 contains 13 residues. Here the CDR3 DNA reads TGTGCCAGCAGCCGGGACAGGGTCTACGAGCAGTACTTC. It codes for CASSRDRVYEQYF.

The V gene is TRBV18, the J gene TRBJ2-1; unclear D gene. Germline V gives CDR1 KGHSH, CDR2 LQKENI. The CDR3 is 14 amino acids. V was pared by 3 bases and J by 6 bases, with 12 bases between. CDR3 in DNA: TGTGCCAGCTCACCGTCTGTCCTCTCCAATGAGCAGTTCTTC. Its protein product is CASSPSVLSNEQFF.

This clone was seen only once. The genes are TRBV15 and TRBJ1-2; 9 bases fit TRBD1. The V gene's germline CDR1 is LNHNV and CDR2 YYDKDF (reference sequence). The CDR3 sequence is 17 residues long. The trim removed 3 bases at V and 4 bases at J, leaving 12 bases unmatched. CDR3 sequence reads: CATSRVLPGQGPYGYTF. The CDR3 DNA is TGTGCCACCAGCAGGGTCCTTCCGGGACAGGGCCCCTATGGCTACACCTTC.

The gene calls are TRBV5-4 and TRBJ2-7, with 9 bases that match TRBD2. J gave up 2 bases and V 4 bases, and 13 bases lay outside the gene matches. The V gene's germline CDR1 is SGHNT and CDR2 YYREEE (reference sequence). CDR3 length: 17 amino acids. The CDR3 region is CASSLTKTSGRTYEQYF. The CDR3 DNA sequence: TGTGCCAGCAGCCTCACGAAGACTAGCGGAAGAACCTACGAGCAGTACTTC.

V usage is TRBV21-1 and J usage is TRBJ2-1; the table gives TRBD2 as D, unverified against the DNA. TRBV21-1 is a pseudogene segment. This CDR3 comprises 13 residues. This chain's CDR3 is CASSKARDNEQFF. CDR3 nucleotide sequence: TGTGCCAGCAGCAAAGCGAGAGACAATGAGCAGTTCTTC.

This sequence joins TRBV27 and TRBJ1-2; D gene unclear. V lost 4 bases and J lost 4, with 16 bases in between. This CDR3 has 15 amino acids. The germline V gene has CDR1 MNHEY and CDR2 SMNVEV (reference sequence). CDR3 residues: CASSSTSEPLYGYTF. Here the CDR3 DNA reads TGTGCCAGCAGTTCAACCTCAGAACCCCTCTATGGCTACACCTTC.

In its sample, this clone was seen a few times. The genes are TRBV6-4 and TRBJ2-2, with TRBD2 matching over 7 bases. The trim removed 0 bases at V and 7 bases at J, leaving 2 bases unmatched. The germline V gene encodes CDR1 MRHNA and CDR2 SNTAGT. The length of the CDR3 is 14 residues. DNA for the CDR3: TGTGCCAGCAGTGACTCCGGCGGGAGCGGGGAGCTGTTTTTT. It translates to CASSDSGGSGELFF.

The CDR3: CASGVGLSYEQYF. In nucleotides, the CDR3 is TGTGCCAGTGGGGTGGGACTCTCCTACGAGCAGTACTTC. The genes are TRBV19 and TRBJ2-7, with D perhaps TRBD2 (6 bases). Germline lookup yields CDR1 LNHDA and CDR2 SQIVND (reference sequence). The CDR3 is 13 residues long. V lost 8 bases and J 0 bases, leaving 11 bases between the germline ends. Based on the CDR3 plus reference TRBV19 and TRBJ2-7, the full variable domain is DGGITQSPKYLFRKEGQNVTLSCEQNLNHDAMYWYRQDPGQGLRLIYYSQIVNDFQKGDIAEGYSVSREKKESFPLTVTSAQKNPTAFYLCASGVGLSYEQYFGPGTRLTVT.

The rearrangement links TRBV18 to TRBJ2-1; 11 bases map to TRBD1. Germline trimming cut 6 bases from V and 7 bases from J; bases unmatched to any gene: 8. CDR1 is KGHSH, CDR2 LQKENI, per germline. The CDR3 loop spans 15 amino acids. CDR3 coding DNA: TGTGCCAGCTCGTCCGCCGGGACAGGGGGAAATGAGCAGTTCTTC. This encodes CASSSAGTGGNEQFF.

This chain uses TRBV5-1 with TRBJ1-2; 11 positions agree with TRBD1. This CDR3 comprises 14 residues. The V and J ends lost 4 bases and 6 bases, in that order; junction bases with no gene match: 5. Germline CDR1 and CDR2: SGHRS and YFSETQ. CDR3 in DNA: TGCGCCAGCAGCCCGGACAGGGGGCGGGATGGCTACACCTTC. Its translation: CASSPDRGRDGYTF.

This chain connects TRBV11-3 to TRBJ1-2; weak D call: TRBD1 (6 bases). This CDR3 is built from 14 residues. Per germline, CDR1 SGHNT and CDR2 YENEEA. V was cut by 5 bases and J by 4 bases, with 14 bases left in between. CDR3 DNA sequence: TGTGCCAGCAGCCCCCCGGGACAAGTCTATGGCTACACCTTC. As protein: CASSPPGQVYGYTF. Using reference TRBV11-3 and TRBJ1-2 for the parts outside the CDR3, the full variable domain is EAGVVQSPRYKIIEKKQPVAFWCNPISGHNTLYWYLQNLGQGPELLIRYENEEAVDDSQLPKDRFSAERLKGVDSTLKIQPAELGDSAVYLCASSPPGQVYGYTFGSGTRLTVV.

The V call is TRBV7-6, the J call TRBJ2-2; 12 nucleotides line up with TRBD1. V lost 1 base, J lost 5 bases, and 2 bases stayed unmatched. The CDR3 is made up of 16 amino acids. Germline assignment: CDR1 SGHVS and CDR2 FNYEAQ. The CDR3 coding sequence is TGTGCCAGCAGCTTAGGGGACAGGGGGCTTACCGGGGAGCTGTTTTTT. This gives the protein CASSLGDRGLTGELFF.

This clone has a handful of counts. CDR3 sequence: CASSLEGGLDYGYTF. CDR3 sequence (DNA): TGTGCCAGCAGCTTGGAGGGGGGGCTCGACTATGGCTACACCTTC. This chain connects TRBV5-4 to TRBJ1-2, with D tentatively TRBD1 (6 bases). Germline values: CDR1 SGHNT, CDR2 YYREEE (reference sequence). With 0 bases removed from V and 3 bases from J, the gap between germline ends came to 12 bases. This CDR3 comprises 15 residues.

This chain connects TRBV14 to TRBJ2-5; D possibly corresponds to TRBD1 (6 bases). V was clipped by 1 base and J by 5 bases, with 14 bases between them. The CDR3 has 15 residues. CDR1 SGHDN and CDR2 FVKESK come from the germline V gene. The CDR3 loop reads CASSQGPGARETQYF. The CDR3 DNA reads TGTGCCAGCAGCCAAGGGCCAGGGGCGCGGGAGACCCAGTACTTC.

This chain links TRBV6-5 with TRBJ2-7, with D possibly TRBD2 on 6 matching bases. Trimming cost V 6 bases and J 2 bases, with 14 bases left between them. This CDR3 has 14 amino acids. Germline CDR1 MNHEY, CDR2 SVGAGI. The chain's CDR3 is CASRREDGPYEQYF. The CDR3 region has the DNA TGTGCCAGCAGAAGGGAGGACGGGCCCTACGAGCAGTACTTC.

The V gene is TRBV19, the J gene TRBJ1-2, with D possibly matching TRBD1 (5 bases). The V end lost 8 bases, the J end lost 6 bases, and 19 bases lay between the germline ends. This CDR3 is built from 14 residues. Germline V gene lookup returns CDR1 LNHDA and CDR2 SQIVND (reference sequence). This CDR3 is CASHGRSGGNGYTF. CDR3 in DNA: TGTGCCAGTCACGGACGGAGCGGGGGTAATGGCTACACCTTC.

The chain recombines TRBV5-6 with TRBJ1-2; D uncertain. The V end lost 4 bases, the J end lost 6 bases, and 16 bases lay between the germline ends. CDR1 is SGHDT and CDR2 is YYEEEE in the germline V gene. This CDR3 spans 14 amino acids. Here the CDR3 DNA reads TGTGCCAGCAGCCAGCCAACTAGGACGAATGGCTACACCTTC. Translating it yields CASSQPTRTNGYTF.

In this sample, this clone turned up once. The genes are TRBV15 and TRBJ1-2, with 10 nucleotides matching TRBD1. The V gene end was trimmed by 11 bases and the J gene end by 2 bases; junction bases not matched to a gene: 5. CDR3 length: 13 amino acids. Germline CDR1 is LNHNV and CDR2 is YYDKDF (reference sequence). CDR3 protein: CASADRGNYGYTF. The DNA of the CDR3 is TGTGCCTCGGCGGACAGGGGGAACTATGGCTACACCTTC. The complete variable domain, with remaining parts taken from reference TRBV15 and TRBJ1-2, reads DAMVIQNPRYQVTQFGKPVTLSCSQTLNHNVMYWYQQKSSQAPKLLFHYYDKDFNNEADTPDNFQSRRPNTSFCFLDIRSPGLGDTAMYLCASADRGNYGYTFGSGTRLTVV.

This clone occurred once. The rearrangement links TRBV3-1 (or the pseudogene TRBV3-2) to TRBJ2-7; TRBD2 matches 7 bases. Germline trimming cut 4 bases from V and 12 bases from J; bases unmatched to any gene: 12. Germline CDR1 and CDR2: LGHDT and YNNKEL (reference sequence). The CDR3 length is 13 residues. The CDR3 DNA reads TGTGCCAGCAGCCCCCACCGGGGGGAGTTGCGGTACTTC. This sequence encodes CASSPHRGELRYF.

The chain employs TRBV5-1 and TRBJ2-5, with D perhaps matching TRBD1 (6 bases). The CDR3 length is 14 residues. V was clipped by 0 bases and J by 0 bases, with 6 bases between them. CDR1 and CDR2 (germline): SGHRS, YFSETQ. Here the CDR3 reads CASSLGGHQETQYF. For the CDR3, the DNA is TGCGCCAGCAGCTTGGGGGGGCACCAAGAGACCCAGTACTTC.